This T cell receptor beta chain came from a study of radiotherapy plus CTLA-4 blockade in lung cancer (dated by TCRdb to the late 2010s). In the study overall: Among enrolled patients, approximately 17% had an objective response and roughly 33% reached disease control. The study at large found these results: Increased serum interferon-beta after radiation, together with early dynamic changes in blood T cell clones, were reported to be the strongest predictors of response. After treatment with radiotherapy and ipilimumab, TCR clones that originated in tumors expanded in peripheral blood.

The method behind the library was the immunoSEQ multiplex PCR assay. The immuneACCESS repertoire file appears here via TCRdb, limited to in-frame rearrangements. These files lack a portion of the clones; in checked studies, under half of the deficit traces to unresolved V genes, and the cause of the others is not known. The sample yields tens of thousands of clones; nearly 90% were counted once. The ten most abundant clones make up 7.8% of the sample. For CDR1 and CDR2, the germline V gene lists SGHRS and YFSETQ. Trimmed from V: 0 bases; trimmed from J: 3 bases; junction bases lacking a gene match: 0. The CDR3 holds 14 amino acids from the cysteine to the phenylalanine. Of the read, only the CDR3 DNA is kept; its 42 bases are in frame from base 1. This clone was observed once. The specificity of this receptor is unknown. There are no base qualities to consult, and no much larger clone falls within one base.

The study evaluated CTLA-4 blockade (ipilimumab) given together with focal radiation therapy in patients who had chemo-refractory metastatic non-small-cell lung cancer. This TCR derives from a human donor with non-small cell lung cancer whose response to radiotherapy plus ipilimumab could not be evaluated. The chain is encoded by TRBV5-1 joined to TRBJ2-3; 8 central nucleotides agree with TRBD2. The source material was peripheral blood, sampled from a patient treated with radiotherapy plus ipilimumab. Here the CDR3 is given as CASSLERETDTQYF. The DNA sequence follows: TGCGCCAGCAGCTTGGAGCGGGAGACAGATACGCAGTATTTT.